This T cell receptor beta chain derives from a study of molecular identifiers for immune sequencing clone quantification. Study information: In replicates, RNA taken from approximately 20,000 or 98,000 naive CD8 cells was divided five ways, and four portions underwent sequencing. Study-wide results and limits: Over 99% of effector molecules, but under 1% in naive cells, were held by clones with more than 20 RNA copies. Underestimated sizes of highly expanded clones could result from identical TCR molecules that share a barcode.

This CDR3 region has 19 residues. The V gene end was trimmed by 1 base and the J gene end by 5 bases; junction bases not matched to a gene: 14. CDR1 is LGHDT, CDR2 YNNKEL, per germline (reference sequence). The table lists this clonotype with many counts. Antigen specificity is unknown. Listed TCR primers, together with previously described methods, were used for the bulk TCR libraries. TCRdb reprocessed the PCR reads with MiXCR, giving one entry per CDR3 protein. The data show some 580,000 distinct CDR3 sequences, with approximately 24% seen just once and 0.75% to 0.8% held by the top ten. The chain has TRBV3-1 and TRBJ2-3; 11 bases line up with TRBD2. This clonotype was obtained from a human donor in good health. Some libraries in this study had Jurkat cell RNA spiked in. Sequenced input: naive CD8+ T cells from blood, with Jurkat cell RNA spiked in. This sample's subset: FACS-sorted CD8+CD4-CCR7+CD45RA+ naive T cells. CDR3: CASSQGAPRLAGGQDTQYF. Written as DNA, the CDR3 is TGTGCCAGCAGCCAAGGGGCTCCCCGTCTAGCGGGAGGACAAGATACGCAGTATTTT.